The sequence of this TCR beta chain was determined in a study of T cell repertoires in cytomegalovirus infection. One entry per CDR3 protein, called by TCRdb with MiXCR from the reads. This sample has approximately 1,000,000 distinct CDR3 sequences; 25% to 40% occur once, and the top ten carry 13%. As regards this clonotype: Antigen: not known.

The material was cultured CD8+ T cells from PBMCs, obtained from culture after CMV antigen stimulation. This receptor was taken from a human donor in good health (CMV status not recorded). Some clones in this sample may be carry-over from other donors' samples.

CDR3 in amino acids: CASSQGTASGNTIYF. The CDR3 region has the DNA TGCGCCAGCAGCCAAGGGACAGCCTCTGGAAACACCATATATTTT. This chain uses TRBV4-3 with TRBJ1-3, with D maybe TRBD1 (6 bases). CDR3 length equals 15 residues. CDR1 is LGHNA and CDR2 is YSLEER in the germline V gene. The germline V and J ends were trimmed by 1 base and 0 bases, with 7 bases remaining between them.